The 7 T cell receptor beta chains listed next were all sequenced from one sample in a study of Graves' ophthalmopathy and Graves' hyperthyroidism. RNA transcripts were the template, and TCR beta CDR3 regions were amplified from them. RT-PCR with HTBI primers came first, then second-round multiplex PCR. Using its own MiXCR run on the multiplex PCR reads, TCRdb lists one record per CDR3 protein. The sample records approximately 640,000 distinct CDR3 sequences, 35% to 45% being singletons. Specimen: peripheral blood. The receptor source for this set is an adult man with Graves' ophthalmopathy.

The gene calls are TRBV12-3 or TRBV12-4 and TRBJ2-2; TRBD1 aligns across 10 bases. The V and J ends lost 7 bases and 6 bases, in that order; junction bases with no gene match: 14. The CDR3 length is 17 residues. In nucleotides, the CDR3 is TGTGCCAGCACCCAAAGGGGACAGGGGTTGGTGGCCGGGGAGCTGTTTTTT. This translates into CASTQRGQGLVAGELFF.

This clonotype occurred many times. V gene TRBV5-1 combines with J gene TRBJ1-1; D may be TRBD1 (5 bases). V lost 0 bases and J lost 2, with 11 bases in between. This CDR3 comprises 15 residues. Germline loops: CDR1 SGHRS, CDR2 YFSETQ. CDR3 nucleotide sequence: TGCGCCAGCAGCTTGGGCGGGACCGACAACACTGAAGCTTTCTTT. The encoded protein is CASSLGGTDNTEAFF.

Here the CDR3 reads CSVFAGGFTEAFF. CDR3 sequence (DNA): TGCAGCGTATTTGCGGGAGGGTTCACTGAAGCTTTCTTT. The chain is built from TRBV29-1 and TRBJ1-1, with no clear D. The germline V and J ends were trimmed by 6 bases and 4 bases, with 15 bases remaining between them. The germline V gene encodes CDR1 SQVTM and CDR2 ANQGSEA. CDR3 length equals 13 residues.

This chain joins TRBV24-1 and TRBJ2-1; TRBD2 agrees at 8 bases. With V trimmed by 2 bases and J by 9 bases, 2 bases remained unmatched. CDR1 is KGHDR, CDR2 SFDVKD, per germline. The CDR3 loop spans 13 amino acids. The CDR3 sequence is CATSDSGGFEQFF. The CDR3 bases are TGTGCCACCAGTGATTCGGGGGGGTTTGAGCAGTTCTTC.

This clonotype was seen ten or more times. The CDR3 nucleotides are TGTGCCAGCAGCTCCTCCGGGGGGGCCGGGAACACTGAAGCTTTCTTT. Translated: CASSSSGGAGNTEAFF. V usage is TRBV7-2 and J usage is TRBJ1-1, with TRBD1 as a possible D gene (6 bases). Germline V gene lookup returns CDR1 SGHTA and CDR2 FQGNSA. CDR3 length: 16 residues. V lost 4 bases and J 1 base, leaving 16 bases between the germline ends.

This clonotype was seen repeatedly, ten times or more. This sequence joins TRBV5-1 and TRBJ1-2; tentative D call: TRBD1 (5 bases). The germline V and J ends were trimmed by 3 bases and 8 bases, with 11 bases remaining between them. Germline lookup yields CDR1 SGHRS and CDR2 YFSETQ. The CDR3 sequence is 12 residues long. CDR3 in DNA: TGCGCCAGCAGCTGGGACGTCGGAGGCTACACCTTC. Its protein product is CASSWDVGGYTF.

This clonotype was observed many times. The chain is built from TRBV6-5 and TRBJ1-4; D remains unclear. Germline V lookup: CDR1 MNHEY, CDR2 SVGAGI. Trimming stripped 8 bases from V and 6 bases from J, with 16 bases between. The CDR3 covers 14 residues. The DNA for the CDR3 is TGTGCCAGCGCTCCCGGGGTAATGGATGAAAAACTGTTTTTT. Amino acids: CASAPGVMDEKLFF.